This T cell receptor (beta chain) was documented in a study of shared clonotypes between healthy human individuals. Comments on this clone: Its antigen remains unidentified.

The germline V and J ends were trimmed by 1 base and 4 bases, with 11 bases remaining between them. This CDR3 comprises 15 residues. CDR1 and CDR2 (germline): KGHSH, LQKENI. 200 to 250 ng DNA, approximately 30,000 T cell genomes, went into each sorted-subset replicate PCR. Profiling relied on immunoSEQ multiplex PCR, and the TCRdb table lists in-frame clones only, not all of them. Of about 230,000 clones in the sample, 60% to 70% were seen once. The donor cohort consisted entirely of Caucasian adults residing in Nashville, Tennessee. Study-level results: Inspection by rarefaction showed sorted-subset sequencing to be incomplete despite large depth. Clonotype sharing across a handful of donors was observed for approximately 5% of naive CD4 clonotypes.

Sequenced input: memory CD4+ T cells sorted from blood. Subset in this sample: CD45RA-negative fraction. This sequence was found in a man aged 25-45 years in good health. The chain employs TRBV18 and TRBJ2-4; maybe TRBD1 (6 bases). In DNA, the CDR3 is TGTGCCAGCTCACCACAACAGGGTGTAAAAAACATTCAGTACTTC. It yields the protein CASSPQQGVKNIQYF. The complete variable domain, with remaining parts taken from reference TRBV18 and TRBJ2-4, reads NAGVMQNPRHLVRRRGQEARLRCSPMKGHSHVYWYRQLPEEGLKFMVYLQKENIIDESGMPKERFSAEFPKEGPSILRIQQVVRGDSAAYFCASSPQQGVKNIQYFGAGTRLSVL.